This T cell receptor beta chain was recorded in a study of CDR3 diversity in severe acne. Trimming removed 2 bases from V and 2 bases from J, with 5 bases in between. Looked up from germline, CDR1 is SGHDT and CDR2 is YYEEEE. The CDR3 consists of 13 residues. This clonotype was counted ten times or more. A single record per CDR3 protein comes from TCRdb applying MiXCR to the PCR reads. The top ten clones hold over 10% of a sample with more than 85,000 distinct CDR3 sequences, 51% of them seen once. Specimen: blood. V and J are TRBV5-6 and TRBJ1-5; the D is unclear. This clonotype was sampled from a male donor with acne. CDR3 region: CASSFGGNQPQHF. In nucleotides, the CDR3 is TGTGCCAGCAGCTTCGGGGGCAATCAGCCCCAGCATTTT.